These 9 T cell receptor beta chains were sequenced from one sample in a study of early T cells in non-severe SARS-CoV-2 infection. TCRdb reprocessed the 5' RACE reads with MiXCR, giving one entry per CDR3 protein. The sample includes 85,000 to 100,000 distinct CDR3 sequences, 16% of them seen just once. The sample consisted of whole blood, taken at baseline. Receptor source: an adult who was a healthcare worker with PCR-confirmed SARS-CoV-2 infection or an uninfected control (not recorded which).

In this sample, this clonotype turned up many times. The chain links TRBV7-9 to TRBJ1-6; TRBD1 matches 8 bases. The J segment lost 7 bases and the V segment lost 6 bases, leaving 5 bases of the junction unmatched. CDR1 is SEHNR, CDR2 FQNEAQ, per germline (reference sequence). This CDR3 contains 14 residues. Here the CDR3 reads CASRPTGGNSPLHF. The CDR3 DNA reads as TGTGCCAGCAGGCCCACAGGGGGAAATTCACCCCTCCACTTT.

This clonotype was detected only a few times. The J gene is TRBJ2-7, the V gene TRBV6-1, with 12 bases matching TRBD2. Germline V gives CDR1 MNHNS, CDR2 SASEGT. V gave up 7 bases and J gave up 6 bases; unmatched junction bases: 10. This CDR3 is 15 amino acids long. DNA for the CDR3: TGTGCCAGCACGCCCAGCAGACTAGCGGGAGCCGAGCAGTACTTC. This translates into CASTPSRLAGAEQYF.

This clonotype was counted at least ten times. This sequence joins TRBV20-1 and TRBJ2-7; D might be TRBD1 or TRBD2, each matching 6 bases. V was clipped by 3 bases and J by 3 bases, with 15 bases between them. Germline V gene sequence: CDR1 DFQATT, CDR2 SNEGSKA (reference sequence). CDR3 size: 14 residues. In DNA form, the CDR3 reads TGCAGTGCTAGCGGGGGAAGGACAGACTACGAGCAGTACTTC. This translates into CSASGGRTDYEQYF.

This chain connects TRBV20-1 to TRBJ2-1, with a weak D call TRBD2 (5 bases). Deletions cut 4 bases from V and 7 bases from J, with 17 bases between. Germline V gene sequence: CDR1 DFQATT, CDR2 SNEGSKA (reference sequence). This CDR3 is built from 14 residues. The CDR3 sequence: CSAIPPRGGNEQFF. Here the CDR3 DNA reads TGCAGTGCTATCCCCCCTCGGGGTGGGAATGAGCAGTTCTTC.

This clonotype was seen a handful of times. The rearrangement uses TRBV24-1 and TRBJ2-3, with TRBD2 identical over 9 bases. The CDR3 sequence is 15 residues long. The germline V gene has CDR1 KGHDR and CDR2 SFDVKD. V shed 3 bases, J shed 2 bases, and the junction held 2 bases outside the gene matches. In nucleotides, the CDR3 is TGTGCCACCAGTGATGAGCGGGAGGTCACAGATACGCAGTATTTT. Translated: CATSDEREVTDTQYF.

This clonotype was counted only a few times. The chain recombines TRBV27 with TRBJ2-1; D is unresolved. Germline V CDR1 and CDR2: MNHEY, SMNVEV (reference sequence). This CDR3 spans 14 amino acids. Trimming cost V 6 bases and J 0 bases, with 9 bases left between them. CDR3 loop: CASSNPSSYNEQFF. CDR3 nucleotides: TGTGCCAGCAGCAACCCGAGCTCCTACAATGAGCAGTTCTTC.

This clonotype turned up a few times. The chain links TRBV2 to TRBJ2-5; D is undetermined. The V and J ends lost 5 bases and 0 bases respectively, with 10 bases between them. CDR1 and CDR2 (germline): SNHLY, FYNNEI. The CDR3 spans 14 residues. The CDR3 nucleotides are TGTGCCAGCAGTAATACCGGGTACCAAGAGACCCAGTACTTC. Translating gives CASSNTGYQETQYF.

The chain joins TRBV27 to TRBJ1-5; D possibly corresponds to TRBD1 (5 bases). CDR3 size: 18 residues. Germline assignment: CDR1 MNHEY and CDR2 SMNVEV (reference sequence). V lost 2 bases, J lost 1 base, and 18 bases lay in between. CDR3 sequence reads: CASSLSGAGSYSNQPQHF. The CDR3 nucleotides read TGTGCCAGCAGTTTAAGCGGGGCAGGGAGTTACAGCAATCAGCCCCAGCATTTT.

This clonotype was detected once. This chain links TRBV9 with TRBJ2-3; 14 bases map to TRBD2. This CDR3 is built from 18 residues. The junction had 8 bases not matched to a gene; V was cut back by 3 bases and J by 2 bases. Germline values: CDR1 SGDLS, CDR2 YYNGEE. The CDR3 loop is CASSAGLAGGLPTDTQYF. The CDR3 DNA reads TGTGCCAGCAGCGCAGGACTAGCGGGAGGCCTACCCACAGATACGCAGTATTTT.